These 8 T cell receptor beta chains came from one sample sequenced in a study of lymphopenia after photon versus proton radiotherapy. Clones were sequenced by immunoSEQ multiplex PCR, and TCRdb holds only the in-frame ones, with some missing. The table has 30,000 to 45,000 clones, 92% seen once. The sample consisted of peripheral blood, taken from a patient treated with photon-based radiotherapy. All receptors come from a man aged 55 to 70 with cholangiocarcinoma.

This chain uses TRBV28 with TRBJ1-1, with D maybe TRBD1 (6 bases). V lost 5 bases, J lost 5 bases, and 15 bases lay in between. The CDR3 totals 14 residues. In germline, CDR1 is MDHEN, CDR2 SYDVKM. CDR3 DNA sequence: TGTGCCAGCAGTATCCCTCTGGGGGCGACTGAAGCTTTCTTT. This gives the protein CASSIPLGATEAFF.

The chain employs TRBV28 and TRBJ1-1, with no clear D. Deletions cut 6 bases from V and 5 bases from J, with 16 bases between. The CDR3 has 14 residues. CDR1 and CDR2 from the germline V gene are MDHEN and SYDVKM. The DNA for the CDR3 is TGTGCCAGCAGCGAACCGTTGCCCTTGACTGAAGCTTTCTTT. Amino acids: CASSEPLPLTEAFF.

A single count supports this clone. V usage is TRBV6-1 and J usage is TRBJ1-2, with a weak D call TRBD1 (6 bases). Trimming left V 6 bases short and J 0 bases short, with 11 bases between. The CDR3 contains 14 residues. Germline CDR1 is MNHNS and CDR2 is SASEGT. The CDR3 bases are TGTGCCAGCAGCCTGTACAGGGCTAACTATGGCTACACCTTC. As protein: CASSLYRANYGYTF.

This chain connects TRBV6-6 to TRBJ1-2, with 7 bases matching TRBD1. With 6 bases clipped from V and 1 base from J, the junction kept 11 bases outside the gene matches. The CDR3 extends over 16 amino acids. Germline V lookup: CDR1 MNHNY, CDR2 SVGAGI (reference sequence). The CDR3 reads CASSEDRQLLNYGYTF. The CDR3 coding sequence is TGTGCCAGCAGCGAGGACAGGCAGCTACTTAACTATGGCTACACCTTC.

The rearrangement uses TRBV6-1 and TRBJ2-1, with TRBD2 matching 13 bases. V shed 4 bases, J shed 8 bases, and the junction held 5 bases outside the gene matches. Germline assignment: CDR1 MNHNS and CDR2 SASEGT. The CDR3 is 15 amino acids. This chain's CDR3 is CASSGGTSGTYEQFF. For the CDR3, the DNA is TGTGCCAGCAGTGGCGGGACTAGCGGGACCTATGAGCAGTTCTTC.

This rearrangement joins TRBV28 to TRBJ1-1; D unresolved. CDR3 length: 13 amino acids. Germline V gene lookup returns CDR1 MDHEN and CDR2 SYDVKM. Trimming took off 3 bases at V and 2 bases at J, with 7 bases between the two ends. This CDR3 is CASSFVRNTEAFF. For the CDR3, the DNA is TGTGCCAGCAGTTTCGTCAGAAACACTGAAGCTTTCTTT.

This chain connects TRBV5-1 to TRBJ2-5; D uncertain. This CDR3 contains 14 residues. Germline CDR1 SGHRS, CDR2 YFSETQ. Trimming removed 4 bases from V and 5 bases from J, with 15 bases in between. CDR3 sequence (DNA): TGCGCCAGCAGCATCCTTATGGGTTTCGAGACCCAGTACTTC. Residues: CASSILMGFETQYF.

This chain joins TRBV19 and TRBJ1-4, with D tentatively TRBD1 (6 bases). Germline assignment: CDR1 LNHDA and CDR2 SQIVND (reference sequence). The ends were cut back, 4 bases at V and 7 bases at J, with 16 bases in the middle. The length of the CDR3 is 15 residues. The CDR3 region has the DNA TGTGCCAGTAGTACCCCGGGAAGGGGGGGTGAAAAACTGTTTTTT. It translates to CASSTPGRGGEKLFF.